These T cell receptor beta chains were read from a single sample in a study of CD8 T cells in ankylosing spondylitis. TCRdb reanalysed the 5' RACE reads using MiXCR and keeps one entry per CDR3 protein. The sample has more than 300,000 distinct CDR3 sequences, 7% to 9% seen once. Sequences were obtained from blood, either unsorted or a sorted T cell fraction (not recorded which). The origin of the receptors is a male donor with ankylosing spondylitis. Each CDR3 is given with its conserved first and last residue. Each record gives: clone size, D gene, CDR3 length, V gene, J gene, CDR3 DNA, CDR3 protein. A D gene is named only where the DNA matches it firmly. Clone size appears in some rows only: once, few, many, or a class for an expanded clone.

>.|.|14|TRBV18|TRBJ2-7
TGTGCCAGCTCACCACAGGCCCGGCCCTACGAGCAGTACTTC
CASSPQARPYEQYF
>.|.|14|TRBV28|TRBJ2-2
TGTGCCAGCAGGTTCGCCCTAGCCCCCGGGGAGCTGTTTTTT
CASRFALAPGELFF
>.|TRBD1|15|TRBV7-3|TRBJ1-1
TGTGCCAGCAGCCCAGGAGGGGGCGTTAACACTGAAGCTTTCTTT
CASSPGGGVNTEAFF
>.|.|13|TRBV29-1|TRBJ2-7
TGCAGCGTTGAAGTGGCCAGTAAGTACGAGCAGTACTTC
CSVEVASKYEQYF
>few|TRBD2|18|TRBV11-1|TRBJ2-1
TGTGCCAGCAGCACTGGGACTAGCGGGAGGGGGGCCTACAATGAGCAGTTCTTC
CASSTGTSGRGAYNEQFF
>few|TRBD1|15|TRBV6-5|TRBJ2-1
TGTGCCAGCAGTTACGGGTACAGGGGAAACAATGAGCAGTTCTTC
CASSYGYRGNNEQFF
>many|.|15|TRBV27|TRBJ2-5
TGTGCCAGCAGTTTATCAGCTGGGCCCCAAGAGACCCAGTACTTC
CASSLSAGPQETQYF
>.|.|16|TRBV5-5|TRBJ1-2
TGTGCCAGCAGCTTCGTGGAAGACTCCGCTAACTATGGCTACACCTTC
CASSFVEDSANYGYTF
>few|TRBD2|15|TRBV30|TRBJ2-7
TGTGCCTGGACACGGGGACTAGCGGAACCCTACGAGCAGTACTTC
CAWTRGLAEPYEQYF
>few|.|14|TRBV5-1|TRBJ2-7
TGCGCCAGCAGCTTGGAGGGGACCGGCGTGGGGCAGTACTTC
CASSLEGTGVGQYF
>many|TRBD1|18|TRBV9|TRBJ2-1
TGTGCCAGCAGCCGGCGGGTGAGGGAGACAGGGGGAGTCAATGAGCAGTTCTTC
CASSRRVRETGGVNEQFF
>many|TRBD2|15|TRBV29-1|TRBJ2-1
TGCAGCGTTGAACCTCGATTCCGGACTAGCGCTGAGCAGTTCTTC
CSVEPRFRTSAEQFF
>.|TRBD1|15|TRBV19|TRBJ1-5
TGTGCCAGTAGTGTCACCGGGACAGCCAATCAGCCCCAGCATTTT
CASSVTGTANQPQHF
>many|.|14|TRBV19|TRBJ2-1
TGTGCCAGTAGTATCTTCGGCGGGCACAATGAGCAGTTCTTC
CASSIFGGHNEQFF
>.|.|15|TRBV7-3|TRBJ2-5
TGTGCCAGCAGTCCGTTGGGGGGTCAGGGAGAGACCCAGTACTTC
CASSPLGGQGETQYF
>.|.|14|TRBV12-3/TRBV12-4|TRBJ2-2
TGTGCCAGTTGGAAGGGGGAGTGGACCGGGGAGCTGTTTTTT
CASWKGEWTGELFF
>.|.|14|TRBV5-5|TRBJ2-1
TGTGCCAGCAGCACATACGGACAGTACAATGAGCAGTTCTTC
CASSTYGQYNEQFF
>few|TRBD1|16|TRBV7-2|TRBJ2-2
TGTGCCAGCAGCTCCTTCCGGGACAGGAACACCGGGGAGCTGTTTTTT
CASSSFRDRNTGELFF
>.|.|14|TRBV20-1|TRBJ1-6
TGCAGTGCTCATAGATCAGGGTTCGATTCACCCCTCCACTTT
CSAHRSGFDSPLHF
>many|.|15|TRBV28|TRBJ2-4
TGTGCCAGCAGCCACCCTTCCACCGTGGAAAACATTCAGTACTTC
CASSHPSTVENIQYF
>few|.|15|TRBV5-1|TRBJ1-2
TGCGCCAGCAGCCCAGGAATGACAGGTGTCTATGGCTACACCTTC
CASSPGMTGVYGYTF
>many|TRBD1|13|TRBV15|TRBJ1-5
TGTGCCACCAGCAGGGACAGGAATCAGCCCCAGCATTTT
CATSRDRNQPQHF
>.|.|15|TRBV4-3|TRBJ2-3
TGCGCCAGCAGCCAAGATGCCCGGAGCACAGATACGCAGTATTTT
CASSQDARSTDTQYF
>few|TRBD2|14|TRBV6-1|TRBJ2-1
TGTGCCAGCAGGAAGGGACTAGCAAGCAATGAGCAGTTCTTC
CASRKGLASNEQFF
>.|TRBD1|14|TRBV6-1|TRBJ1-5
TGTGCCAGCAGTGAAGCGACAGGGAATCAGCCCCAGCATTTT
CASSEATGNQPQHF
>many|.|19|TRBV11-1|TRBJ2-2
TGTGCCAGCAGCTTCCCCCCGCCCGGCTGGGAGGGGGACACCGGGGAGCTGTTTTTT
CASSFPPPGWEGDTGELFF
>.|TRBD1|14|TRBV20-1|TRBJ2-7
TGCAGTGCTAGATCGCTCAGGGGGTCCTACGAGCAGTACTTC
CSARSLRGSYEQYF
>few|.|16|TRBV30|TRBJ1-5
TGTGCCTGGAGTGTACGATCGGGGGAGATAATTCTGCCCCAGCATTTT
CAWSVRSGEIILPQHF
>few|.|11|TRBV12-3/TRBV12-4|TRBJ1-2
TGTGCCAGCAGTGTGACTGGCGGCTACACCTTC
CASSVTGGYTF
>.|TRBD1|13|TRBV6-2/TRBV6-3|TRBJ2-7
TGTGCCAGCACCCCGGGACAGTACTACGAGCAGTACTTC
CASTPGQYYEQYF
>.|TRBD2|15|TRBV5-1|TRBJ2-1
TGCGCCAGCAGCCCAACTAGCGGGATGTTGGATGAGCAGTTCTTC
CASSPTSGMLDEQFF
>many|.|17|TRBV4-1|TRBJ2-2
TGCGCCAGCAGCCCATTTCAGAGCGGGCGCAACACCGGGGAGCTGTTTTTT
CASSPFQSGRNTGELFF
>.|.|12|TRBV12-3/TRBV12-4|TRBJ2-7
TGTGCCAGCAGTCCCTTCCTCTACGAGCAGTACTTC
CASSPFLYEQYF
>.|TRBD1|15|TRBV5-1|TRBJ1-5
TGCGCCAGCAGCTCCTCCGGGACAGGCAATCAGCCCCAGCATTTT
CASSSSGTGNQPQHF
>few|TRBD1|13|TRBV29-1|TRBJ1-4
TGCAGCGCCACCGGGACAGGGGAGGAAAAACTGTTTTTT
CSATGTGEEKLFF
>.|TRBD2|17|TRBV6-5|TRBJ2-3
TGTGCCAGCAGTTACTCGATTAGCGGGAGGCTTACAGATACGCAGTATTTT
CASSYSISGRLTDTQYF
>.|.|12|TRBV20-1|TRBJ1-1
TGCAGTTACGCGGGGAGAGTAGACGAAGCTTTCTTT
CSYAGRVDEAFF
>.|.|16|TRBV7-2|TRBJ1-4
TGTGCCAGCAGCTTAGCACTAGGTTTTGGTAATGAAAAACTGTTTTTT
CASSLALGFGNEKLFF
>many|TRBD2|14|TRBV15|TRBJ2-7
TGTGCCACTAAACCGGGACTAGCGGGAAACGAGCAGTACTTC
CATKPGLAGNEQYF
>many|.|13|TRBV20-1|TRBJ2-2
TGCGGCCAGAGAAACCCCTACACCGGGGAGCTGTTTTTT
CGQRNPYTGELFF
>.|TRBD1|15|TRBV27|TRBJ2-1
TGTGCCAGCAGTTCCCGGACAGGGGTTGGCAATGAGCAGTTCTTC
CASSSRTGVGNEQFF
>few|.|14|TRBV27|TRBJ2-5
TGTGCCAGCATGATGGCAGGGCGGTACGAGACCCAGTACTTC
CASMMAGRYETQYF
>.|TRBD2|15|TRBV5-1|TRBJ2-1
TGCGCCAGCAGCTTGGAACTAGCGGGAGTGAATGAGCAGTTCTTC
CASSLELAGVNEQFF
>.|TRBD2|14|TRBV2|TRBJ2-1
TGTGCCACCACCCGGACTAGCGGGAGCTATGAGCAGTTCTTC
CATTRTSGSYEQFF
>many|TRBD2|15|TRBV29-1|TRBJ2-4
TGCAGCGTCGCTACTAGCGGCGGTTGGGACGACATTCAGTACTTC
CSVATSGGWDDIQYF
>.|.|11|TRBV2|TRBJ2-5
TGTGCCAGCAGTTGGCAAGAGACCCAGTACTTC
CASSWQETQYF
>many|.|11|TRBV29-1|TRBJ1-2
TGCAGCGTTGAAGAACTCTATGGCTACACCTTC
CSVEELYGYTF
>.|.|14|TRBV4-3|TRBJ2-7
TGCGCCAGCAGCCAGGAGGGATACTACTACGAGCAGTACTTC
CASSQEGYYYEQYF
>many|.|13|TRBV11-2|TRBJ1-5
TGTGCCAGCAGCTTAGGACGCAATCAGCCCCAGCATTTT
CASSLGRNQPQHF
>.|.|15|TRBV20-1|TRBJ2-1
TGCAGTGCTAACCCGCCAGGGGAGCCATACAATGAGCAGTTCTTC
CSANPPGEPYNEQFF
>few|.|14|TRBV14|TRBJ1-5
TGTGCCAGCAGCCAGGGACTAGCGGGTGTGACGCAGCATTTT
CASSQGLAGVTQHF